Below, 9 T cell receptor beta chains from the same sample are listed, as sequenced in a study of PD-L1 blockade in urothelial cancer. Sample time point: pretreatment peripheral blood. Produced via immunoSEQ multiplex PCR; TCRdb's table is partial and in-frame only. In the table there are roughly 91,000 clones, approximately 87% of which are singletons. The specimen was PBMCs, collected around atezolizumab (anti-PD-L1) treatment. These receptors were obtained from a man aged 55-75 years with urothelial cancer.

The chain is built from TRBV2 and TRBJ1-2, with D perhaps TRBD1 (5 bases). V was cut by 8 bases and J by 8 bases, with 21 bases left in between. Germline lookup yields CDR1 SNHLY and CDR2 FYNNEI. CDR3 length: 14 residues. The CDR3 reads CASQPDAGRWGYTF. In nucleotides, the CDR3 is TGTGCCAGCCAACCAGACGCAGGGAGGTGGGGCTACACCTTC.

This clone was seen only a few times. This chain connects TRBV2 to TRBJ1-3; 7 nucleotides match TRBD1. CDR3 length: 13 residues. The junction had 3 bases not matched to a gene; V was cut back by 7 bases and J by 3 bases. Germline assignment: CDR1 SNHLY and CDR2 FYNNEI. The CDR3 DNA sequence: TGTGCCAGCAAGACAGGGATTGGAAACACCATATATTTT. Protein product: CASKTGIGNTIYF. The whole variable domain, remainder taken from reference TRBV2 and TRBJ1-3, is EPEVTQTPSHQVTQMGQEVILRCVPISNHLYFYWYRQILGQKVEFLVSFYNNEISEKSEIFDDQFSVERPDGSNFTLKIRSTKLEDSAMYFCASKTGIGNTIYFGEGSWLTVV.

V gene TRBV5-1 combines with J gene TRBJ2-5; D may be TRBD2 (7 bases). The CDR3 totals 17 residues. The germline V and J ends were trimmed by 4 bases and 5 bases, with 24 bases remaining between them. Germline V gene data show CDR1 as SGHRS and CDR2 as YFSETQ. CDR3 in amino acids: CASSTSGGGRGMETQYF. In nucleotides, the CDR3 is TGCGCCAGCAGCACCAGTGGGGGCGGGAGAGGGATGGAGACCCAGTACTTC.

The table lists this clone with a count of one. Here the CDR3 reads CASSSSRPQHF. CDR3 DNA: TGTGCCAGCAGCTCGAGTAGGCCCCAGCATTTT. The chain is built from TRBV5-8 and TRBJ1-5; D is undetermined. Germline loops: CDR1 SGHTS, CDR2 YDEGEE. Deletions cut 3 bases from V and 9 bases from J, with 7 bases between. The length of the CDR3 is 11 residues.

The chain employs TRBV28 and TRBJ2-1; 13 bases are a match to TRBD2. V shed 2 bases, J shed 10 bases, and the junction held 5 bases outside the gene matches. The CDR3 contains 15 residues. Germline CDR1 MDHEN, CDR2 SYDVKM. The CDR3 spells CASSLRTSGSLEQFF. In DNA, the CDR3 is TGTGCCAGCAGTTTACGGACTAGCGGGAGCTTAGAGCAGTTCTTC.

V gene TRBV18 combines with J gene TRBJ2-3; 7 nucleotides align to TRBD2. The CDR3 is 14 amino acids. V gave up 4 bases and J gave up 3 bases; unmatched junction bases: 4. Germline lookup yields CDR1 KGHSH and CDR2 LQKENI. CDR3 in amino acids: CASSLSSGTDTQYF. The CDR3, as DNA: TGTGCCAGCTCACTCTCTAGCGGAACAGATACGCAGTATTTT.

This chain joins TRBV10-3 and TRBJ2-1; 9 bases align to TRBD2. Germline V gene data show CDR1 as ENHRY and CDR2 as SYGVKD. J lost 10 bases, V lost 0 bases, and 1 base had no gene match. The CDR3 sequence is 13 residues long. The CDR3 region has the DNA TGTGCCATCAGTGAGTCGGCGGGAGGGGAGCAGTTCTTC. Amino acids: CAISESAGGEQFF.

CDR3 coding DNA: TGCGCCAGCAGCTTGGGAGCTAGCGCCAATACGCAGTATTTT. This codes for CASSLGASANTQYF. V usage is TRBV5-1 and J usage is TRBJ2-3, with D possibly TRBD2 on 6 matching bases. Between the trimmed V and J ends, which lost 0 bases and 7 bases, there was a span of 12 bases. Germline V gene data show CDR1 as SGHRS and CDR2 as YFSETQ. The CDR3 spans 14 residues.

For the CDR3, the DNA is TGTGCCAGCAGCTCGGACAGCCCGGAGCTGTTTTTT. This sequence encodes CASSSDSPELFF. The chain links TRBV9 to TRBJ2-2; possible D gene TRBD1, 6 bases. Trimming removed 4 bases from V and 10 bases from J, with 11 bases in between. The CDR3 length is 12 residues. Per germline, CDR1 SGDLS and CDR2 YYNGEE.